This paragraph reports one T cell receptor (beta chain). The antigen remains unidentified. This entry is derived from a study of graft-versus-host responses after intestinal transplantation. The wider study: Each transplant was multivisceral, liver-intestinal, or isolated intestinal. Each patient got anti-thymocyte globulin induction, then tacrolimus and steroids for roughly 3 years.

The ends were cut back, 1 base at V and 0 bases at J, with 7 bases in the middle. Germline V CDR1 and CDR2: SGHRS, YFSETQ. The CDR3 sequence is 15 residues long. Libraries were prepared by immunoSEQ multiplex PCR; TCRdb keeps only in-frame clonotypes and omits some of them. The repertoire has 20,000 to 30,000 clones, less than 85% of them found once; the top ten carry around 1.1%. General observations from the study: Detected in recipient marrow were GvH clones, some of which were first observed in ileum or blood. Graft-donor T cell macrochimerism coincided with high graft-versus-host to host-versus-graft clonal ratios in allografts.

The TCR originated in a human patient who received an intestinal transplant, so some T cells may come from the graft donor. The chain carries TRBV5-1 and TRBJ1-4; D ambiguous. The material was PBMCs, obtained around 29 days after intestinal transplant. Here the CDR3 reads CASSLLPATNEKLFF. The CDR3 region has the DNA TGCGCCAGCAGCTTGCTCCCTGCAACTAATGAAAAACTGTTTTTT.